This T cell receptor (beta chain) originates from a study of T cells in localized non-small cell lung cancer. Overall study results and limits: Uninvolved adjacent lung had more T cell clonality than any other tissue, topping tumor. A raised T cell density in blood coincided with lengthier overall survival. It remains possible that heterogeneity exists, since only one tumor region was sequenced.

In regard to this clone: Its antigen remains unknown. A read error may explain this, as a much larger clone is one base away. This sample includes further DNA sequences coding for the same CDR3.

Here immunoSEQ multiplex PCR was the method, and the copy in TCRdb shows in-frame clones only, minus some. The sample gives about 82,000 clones, 60% to 85% of which show up once; 15% to 20% is in the top ten. Sequenced here: PBMCs, sampled before any cancer treatment. The source of this sequence is a man between 40 and 70 years old with stage II squamous cell lung carcinoma.

In DNA form, the CDR3 reads TGTGCCAGCAGCGGATCGCCAGGTTCACCCCTCCACTTT. Its protein is CASSGSPGSPLHF. V usage is TRBV6-1 and J usage is TRBJ1-6; D unclear. The germline V and J ends were trimmed by 6 bases and 9 bases, with 12 bases remaining between them. The CDR3 runs to 13 residues. CDR1 and CDR2 (germline): MNHNS, SASEGT.